This T cell receptor (beta chain) was observed in a study of shared clonotypes between healthy human individuals. At the level of the study: CD4 naive cells filled three plates per donor, CD4 memory three, CD8 naive two and CD8 memory one.

As for this clone: As yet, its antigen is unknown.

In germline, CDR1 is MRHNA, CDR2 SNTAGT. Deletions cut 2 bases from V and 4 bases from J, with 11 bases between. There are 15 residues in the CDR3. Notes on the study in general: Apart from blood, nothing was sampled; tissue repertoires likely differ.

Genomic DNA belonging to each subset was distributed in equal measure over several immunoSEQ plates. The protocol was immunoSEQ multiplex PCR, while the TCRdb copy is restricted to in-frame clones and leaves out a portion. Of 90,000 to 150,000 clones detected, under 70% appear once; the ten largest clones hold over 20%. The source material was memory CD8+ T cells sorted from blood. The subset denotes: CD45RO+ cells pooled with CCR7-negative TemRA cells. The chain links TRBV6-4 to TRBJ2-2, with D possibly matching TRBD2 (6 bases). The sequence was obtained from a woman under 40 in good health. The chain's CDR3 is CASSDREFGTGELFF. In DNA, the CDR3 is TGTGCCAGCAGTGACCGGGAGTTTGGCACCGGGGAGCTGTTTTTT.